The 19 T cell receptor beta chains below come from one sample, sequenced in a study of Graves' ophthalmopathy and Graves' hyperthyroidism. RNA transcripts provided the template for amplifying TCR beta CDR3 regions. RT-PCR in the first round used HTBI primers; a second-round multiplex PCR followed. TCRdb reprocessed the multiplex PCR reads via MiXCR and lists one record per CDR3 protein. Here the sample spans over 450,000 distinct CDR3 sequences, 13% to 15% being singletons. The sample consisted of blood. The receptors were gathered from a woman younger than 45 with Graves' ophthalmopathy.

The rearrangement joins TRBV24-1 to TRBJ2-7; tentatively, D is TRBD2 (5 bases). This CDR3 spans 12 amino acids. Between the trimmed V and J ends, which lost 6 bases and 10 bases, there was a span of 15 bases. Germline loops: CDR1 KGHDR, CDR2 SFDVKD. The DNA of the CDR3 is TGTGCCACCAGTCTGGACTCTCGGGATCAGTACTTC. This encodes CATSLDSRDQYF.

This clonotype was observed at least ten times. The rearrangement links TRBV27 to TRBJ1-5, with 7 bases aligning to TRBD1. Germline loops: CDR1 MNHEY, CDR2 SMNVEV (reference sequence). This CDR3 comprises 14 residues. Losses at the gene ends were 5 bases for V and 3 bases for J; bases not matched to a gene: 4. CDR3 in DNA: TGTGCCAGCAGTGCGGACAGGTACAATCAGCCCCAGCATTTT. Translated: CASSADRYNQPQHF.

This clonotype was seen many times. This sequence joins TRBV29-1 and TRBJ1-2; D possibly corresponds to TRBD1 (5 bases). Germline values: CDR1 SQVTM, CDR2 ANQGSEA. V lost 3 bases, J lost 0 bases, and 11 bases lay in between. CDR3 length: 14 amino acids. The CDR3 here is CSVDPTAANYGYTF. Written as DNA, the CDR3 is TGCAGCGTTGATCCGACAGCAGCTAACTATGGCTACACCTTC.

Many counts were recorded for this clonotype. A much larger clone lies a single base off, so this may be a read error. The chain carries TRBV7-3 and TRBJ2-7, with a weak D call TRBD2 (5 bases). CDR1 is SGHTA, CDR2 FQGTGA, per germline. V was shortened by 6 bases and J by 2 bases, with 5 bases between the two germline ends. The CDR3 is 11 amino acids. The CDR3 region has the DNA TGTGCCAGCAGACTAGCCTACGAGCAGTACTTC. This sequence encodes CASRLAYEQYF.

This clonotype was seen repeatedly, ten times or more. V usage is TRBV28 and J usage is TRBJ2-2; tentatively, D is TRBD2 (6 bases). Trimming took 6 bases from V and 3 from J, leaving 14 bases between them. The CDR3 is made up of 15 amino acids. CDR1 is MDHEN, CDR2 SYDVKM, per germline. CDR3 nucleotides: TGTGCCAGCAGCCCTGGAGGGCCCCACACCGGGGAGCTGTTTTTT. This gives the protein CASSPGGPHTGELFF.

The chain employs TRBV6-1 and TRBJ1-2, with D possibly matching TRBD1 (6 bases). CDR1 and CDR2 (germline): MNHNS, SASEGT. CDR3 length: 17 amino acids. Between the trimmed V and J ends, which lost 6 bases and 0 bases, there was a span of 20 bases. The CDR3 region is CASRFRDTRDSNYGYTF. CDR3 DNA sequence: TGTGCCAGCAGGTTCCGGGACACCCGAGATTCTAACTATGGCTACACCTTC.

This clonotype showed up many times. The chain employs TRBV7-9 and TRBJ2-5; 11 positions agree with TRBD1. V dropped 10 bases and J dropped 5; count of bases not matched to a gene: 18. Germline CDR1 and CDR2: SEHNR and FQNEAQ (reference sequence). The CDR3 loop spans 17 amino acids. CDR3 in DNA: TGTGCCATACGAGGGCTTAGGACAGGGGGCATCGTGGAGACCCAGTACTTC. Amino acid sequence: CAIRGLRTGGIVETQYF.

This clonotype was detected ten times or more. This chain links TRBV4-1 with TRBJ1-2, with D tentatively TRBD1 (5 bases). The germline CDR1 and CDR2 sequences are MGHRA and YSYEKL. The germline V and J ends were trimmed by 0 bases and 5 bases, with 10 bases remaining between them. The CDR3 extends over 14 amino acids. CDR3 bases: TGCGCCAGCAGCCAAGAACGGGGCCTTTATGGCTACACCTTC. Its protein product is CASSQERGLYGYTF.

This clonotype was observed many times. The rearrangement uses TRBV11-3 and TRBJ1-2, with D tentatively TRBD1 (5 bases). In germline, CDR1 is SGHNT, CDR2 YENEEA. The V end lost 3 bases, the J end lost 7 bases, and 12 bases lay between the germline ends. The CDR3 covers 13 residues. Here the CDR3 reads CASSFGAAGGYTF. The CDR3 DNA follows: TGTGCCAGCAGCTTTGGGGCGGCGGGTGGCTACACCTTC.

The CDR3 bases are TGTGCCAGCAGTTTCGGTCTTGTCACAGATACGCAGTATTTT. Translation gives CASSFGLVTDTQYF. The chain joins TRBV12-3 or TRBV12-4 to TRBJ2-3; D not resolved. V was trimmed by 3 bases and J by 2 bases, leaving 9 bases between them. The CDR3 length is 14 residues.

This clonotype has just a few counts. The rearrangement joins TRBV28 to TRBJ2-3; the D is unclear. V dropped 5 bases and J dropped 5 bases, with 8 bases sitting between them. Germline loops: CDR1 MDHEN, CDR2 SYDVKM. This CDR3 contains 12 residues. CDR3: CASSPHLDTQYF. The CDR3 DNA sequence: TGTGCCAGCAGTCCGCACTTAGATACGCAGTATTTT.

This clonotype was detected many times. This chain connects TRBV10-3 to TRBJ1-5; 9 bases align to TRBD1. With 5 bases clipped from V and 7 bases from J, the junction kept 6 bases outside the gene matches. CDR1 ENHRY and CDR2 SYGVKD come from the germline V gene. The CDR3 spans 14 residues. CDR3 coding DNA: TGTGCCATCAGTAGGGACAGGGAGGCACAGCCCCAGCATTTT. Its protein product is CAISRDREAQPQHF.

In its sample, this clonotype was seen a few times. The chain uses TRBV30 and TRBJ1-5; D ambiguous. CDR3 length equals 12 residues. The germline V gene encodes CDR1 GTSNPN and CDR2 SVGIG (reference sequence). V was pared by 0 bases and J by 11 bases, with 11 bases between. CDR3 DNA sequence: TGTGCCTGGAGTGTACTCGGTAGGACCCAGCATTTT. This encodes CAWSVLGRTQHF.

There are many counts of this clonotype. The chain combines TRBV29-1 with TRBJ2-7; D possibly corresponds to TRBD1 (5 bases). V was shortened by 4 bases and J by 2 bases, with 15 bases between the two germline ends. Germline V gives CDR1 SQVTM, CDR2 ANQGSEA. The CDR3 is 14 amino acids. The CDR3 DNA sequence: TGCAGCGTTGTAGGGGTTATAGGAACCTACGAGCAGTACTTC. Residues: CSVVGVIGTYEQYF.

As for this clonotype: At one end, the junction sequence differs from germline, possibly due to a read error. This chain joins TRBV18 and TRBJ1-1, with D unclear. Germline-derived CDR1 and CDR2 are KGHSH and LQKENI. This CDR3 has 17 amino acids. The CDR3 region has the DNA TGTGCCAGCTCACCACAGGCAAACTACGTACCGAACACTGATGCTTTCTTT. Amino acid sequence: CASSPQANYVPNTDAFF.

This clonotype was recorded many times. The chain uses TRBV6-5 and TRBJ1-1; the D gene is possibly TRBD1 (5 bases). Germline V gives CDR1 MNHEY, CDR2 SVGAGI. The CDR3 covers 15 residues. Trimming stripped 0 bases from V and 5 bases from J, with 13 bases between. The chain's CDR3 is CASSYSGGEGTEAFF. The CDR3 bases are TGTGCCAGCAGTTACTCGGGAGGGGAGGGGACTGAAGCTTTCTTT.

This clonotype has a count of ten or more. The chain is built from TRBV4-1 and TRBJ1-2; no firm D call. CDR1 and CDR2 from the germline V gene are MGHRA and YSYEKL. CDR3 size: 13 residues. V dropped 4 bases and J dropped 1 base, with 7 bases sitting between them. Here the CDR3 DNA reads TGCGCCAGCAGCCTCGAGCTTAACTATGGCTACACCTTC. Its protein is CASSLELNYGYTF.

This clonotype was found many times. Mismatch with germline at one junction end may stem from a read error. The genes are TRBV24-1 and TRBJ2-7; perhaps TRBD1 as D (5 bases). From germline, CDR1 is KGHDR and CDR2 SFDVKD. CDR3 length equals 14 residues. CDR3 DNA sequence: TGTGCCACCAGTGAGGGGCCTATCTCCCACGAGCAGTACTTC. Translation gives CATSEGPISHEQYF.

This clonotype was found many times. The chain is built from TRBV5-1 and TRBJ1-3; a possible D gene is TRBD1 (6 bases). The germline V gene encodes CDR1 SGHRS and CDR2 YFSETQ. Trimming left V 5 bases short and J 0 bases short, with 12 bases between. The CDR3 extends over 15 amino acids. The CDR3 is CASRFGTSSGNTIYF. CDR3 bases: TGCGCCAGCAGGTTCGGGACATCCTCTGGAAACACCATATATTTT.